This T cell receptor beta chain derives from a study of cytotoxic CD8 clonotypes in ibrutinib-treated CLL. Study-wide background: The patients comprised some twelve relapsed/refractory and roughly 15 treatment-naive cases, some 18 IGHV unmutated.

A 1 in 200,000 to 1 in 1 million T cell depth was the sequencing target. Profiled with immunoSEQ multiplex PCR; TCRdb holds only in-frame clones, not every one. The top ten hold around a tenth of the sample, which has 35,000 to 40,000 clones, roughly two thirds seen once. About 2 micrograms of genomic DNA, which was extracted from cryopreserved PBMCs, served as the material used for the TCR beta libraries. Note on this clone: As yet, its antigen is unknown.

Study-wide points: Clonotypes that were public were uncommon, and they contracted or stayed stable on treatment.

CDR3 length equals 17 residues. The germline V gene has CDR1 ENHRY and CDR2 SYGVKD. Trimming took 2 bases from V and 7 from J; bases not matched to a gene: 16. The chain uses TRBV10-3 and TRBJ1-1, with TRBD1 identical over 7 bases. The specimen comprised PBMCs, sampled at disease progression, from a patient treated with ibrutinib. The receptor was derived from a human donor with chronic lymphocytic leukemia. CDR3 in DNA: TGTGCCATCAGTGAGACCCGACAGGGCCTGGTAGGGAATGAAGCTTTCTTT. It specifies CAISETRQGLVGNEAFF.